This T cell receptor (beta chain) was retrieved from a study of blood T cell repertoires in COVID-19. The table came from immunoSEQ multiplex PCR; TCRdb's copy has only in-frame clones and leaves some out. Altogether approximately 260,000 clones are present, around 81% being singletons, with the ten largest covering around 3.6%. Germline CDR1 and CDR2: MDHEN and SYDVKM. The CDR3 has 14 amino acids. V was pared by 3 bases and J by 7 bases, with 16 bases between. Sequenced: PBMCs or T cells enriched from blood (not recorded which). The sequence derives from a man aged 45-65 years who had recovered from COVID-19. This chain links TRBV28 with TRBJ2-7, with D tentatively TRBD2 (5 bases). The CDR3 DNA reads as TGTGCCAGCAGTTTCTCCGGAGGAGCGAGGGAGCAGTACTTC. Its protein is CASSFSGGAREQYF.